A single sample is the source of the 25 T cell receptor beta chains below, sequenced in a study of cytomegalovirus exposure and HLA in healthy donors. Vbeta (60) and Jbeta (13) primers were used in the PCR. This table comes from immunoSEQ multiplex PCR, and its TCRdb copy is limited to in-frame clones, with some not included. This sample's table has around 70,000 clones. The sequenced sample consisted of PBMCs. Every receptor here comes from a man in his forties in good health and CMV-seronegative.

The CDR3 nucleotides read TGCGCCAGCAGCCAATCGATTGACAGGAGCCGCAATCAGCCCCAGCATTTT. It encodes CASSQSIDRSRNQPQHF. The rearrangement uses TRBV4-1 and TRBJ1-5; a weak D match, TRBD1 (6 bases). Trimming cost V 2 bases and J 2 bases, with 16 bases left between them. The CDR3 runs 17 residues. Germline loops: CDR1 MGHRA, CDR2 YSYEKL.

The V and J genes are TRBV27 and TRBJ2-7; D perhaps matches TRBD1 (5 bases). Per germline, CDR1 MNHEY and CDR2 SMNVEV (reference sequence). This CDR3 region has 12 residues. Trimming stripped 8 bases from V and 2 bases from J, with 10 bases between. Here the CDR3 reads CASYRSAYEQYF. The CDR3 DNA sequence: TGTGCCAGCTACAGGAGTGCCTACGAGCAGTACTTC.

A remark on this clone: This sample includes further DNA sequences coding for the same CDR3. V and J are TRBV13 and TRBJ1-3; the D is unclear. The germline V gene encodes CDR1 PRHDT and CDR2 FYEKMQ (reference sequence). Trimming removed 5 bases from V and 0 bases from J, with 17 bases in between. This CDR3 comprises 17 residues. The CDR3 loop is CASSQTGVGYSGNTIYF. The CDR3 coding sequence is TGTGCCAGCAGCCAAACGGGAGTTGGTTACTCTGGAAACACCATATATTTT.

The CDR3 here is CAWRPGRVLRGGYTF. The CDR3 DNA reads as TGTGCCTGGAGACCAGGGAGGGTTCTACGGGGTGGCTACACCTTC. This rearrangement joins TRBV30 to TRBJ1-2, with D possibly being TRBD1 (5 bases). The ends were cut back, 3 bases at V and 7 bases at J, with 21 bases in the middle. CDR1 GTSNPN and CDR2 SVGIG come from the germline V gene (reference sequence). CDR3 size: 15 residues.

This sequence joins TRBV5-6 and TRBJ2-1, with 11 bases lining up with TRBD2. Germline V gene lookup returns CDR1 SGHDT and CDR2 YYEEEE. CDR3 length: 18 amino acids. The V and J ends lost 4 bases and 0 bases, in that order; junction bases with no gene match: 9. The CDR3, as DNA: TGTGCCAGCAGCCTCGGACTAGCGGGCACGAACTCCTACAATGAGCAGTTCTTC. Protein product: CASSLGLAGTNSYNEQFF.

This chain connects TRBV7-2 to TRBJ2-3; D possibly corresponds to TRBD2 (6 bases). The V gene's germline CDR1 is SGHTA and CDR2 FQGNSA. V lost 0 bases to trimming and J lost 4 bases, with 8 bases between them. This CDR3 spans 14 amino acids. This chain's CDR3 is CASSLASSADTQYF. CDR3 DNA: TGTGCCAGCAGCTTAGCGTCTAGCGCAGATACGCAGTATTTT.

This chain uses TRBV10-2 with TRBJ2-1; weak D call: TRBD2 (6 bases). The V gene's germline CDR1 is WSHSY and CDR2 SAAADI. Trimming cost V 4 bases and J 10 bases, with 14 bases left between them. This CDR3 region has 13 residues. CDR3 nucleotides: TGCGCCAGCAGTGGGACCCGGGGGTACGAGCAGTTCTTC. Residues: CASSGTRGYEQFF.

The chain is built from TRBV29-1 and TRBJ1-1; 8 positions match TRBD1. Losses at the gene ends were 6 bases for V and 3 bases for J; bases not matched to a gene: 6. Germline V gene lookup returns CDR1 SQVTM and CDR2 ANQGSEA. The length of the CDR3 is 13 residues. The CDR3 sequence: CSVRPGGYTEAFF. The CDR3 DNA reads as TGCAGCGTCCGGCCAGGGGGCTACACTGAAGCTTTCTTT.

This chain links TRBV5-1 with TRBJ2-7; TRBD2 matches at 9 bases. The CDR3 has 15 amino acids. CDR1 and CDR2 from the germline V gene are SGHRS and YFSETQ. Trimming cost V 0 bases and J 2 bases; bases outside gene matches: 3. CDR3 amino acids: CASSLEPSGAYEQYF. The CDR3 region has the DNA TGCGCCAGCAGCTTGGAACCTAGCGGGGCCTACGAGCAGTACTTC.

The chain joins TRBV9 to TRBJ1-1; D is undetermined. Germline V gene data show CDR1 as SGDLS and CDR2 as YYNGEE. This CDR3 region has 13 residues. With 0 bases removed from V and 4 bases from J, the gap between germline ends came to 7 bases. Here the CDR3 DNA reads TGTGCCAGCAGCGTAGGAGGGATCACTGAAGCTTTCTTT. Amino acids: CASSVGGITEAFF.

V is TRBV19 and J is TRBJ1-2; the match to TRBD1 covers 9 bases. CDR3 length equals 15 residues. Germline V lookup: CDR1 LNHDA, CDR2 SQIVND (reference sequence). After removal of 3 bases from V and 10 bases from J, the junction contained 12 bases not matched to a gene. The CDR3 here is CASSIPGTGNNYYTF. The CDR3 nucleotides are TGTGCCAGTAGTATCCCCGGGACAGGGAACAACTACTACACCTTC. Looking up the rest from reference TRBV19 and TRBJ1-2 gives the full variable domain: DGGITQSPKYLFRKEGQNVTLSCEQNLNHDAMYWYRQDPGQGLRLIYYSQIVNDFQKGDIAEGYSVSREKKESFPLTVTSAQKNPTAFYLCASSIPGTGNNYYTFGSGTRLTVV.

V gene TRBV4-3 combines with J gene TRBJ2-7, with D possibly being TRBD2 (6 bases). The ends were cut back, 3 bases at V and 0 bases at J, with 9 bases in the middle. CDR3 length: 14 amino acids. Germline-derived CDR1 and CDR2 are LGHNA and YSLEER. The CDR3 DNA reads TGCGCCAGCAGCCAGGGACTGACCTCCTACGAGCAGTACTTC. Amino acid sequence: CASSQGLTSYEQYF.

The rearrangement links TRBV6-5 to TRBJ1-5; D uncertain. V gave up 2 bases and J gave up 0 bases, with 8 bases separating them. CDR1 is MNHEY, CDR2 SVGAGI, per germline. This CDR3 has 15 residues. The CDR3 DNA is TGTGCCAGCAGTTACCTTCAGATTAGCAATCAGCCCCAGCATTTT. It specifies CASSYLQISNQPQHF.

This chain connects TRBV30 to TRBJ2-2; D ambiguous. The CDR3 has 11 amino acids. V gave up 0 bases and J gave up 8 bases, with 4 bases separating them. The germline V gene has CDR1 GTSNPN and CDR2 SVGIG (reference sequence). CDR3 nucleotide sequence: TGTGCCTGGAGTGTCCCTGGGGAGCTGTTTTTT. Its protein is CAWSVPGELFF.

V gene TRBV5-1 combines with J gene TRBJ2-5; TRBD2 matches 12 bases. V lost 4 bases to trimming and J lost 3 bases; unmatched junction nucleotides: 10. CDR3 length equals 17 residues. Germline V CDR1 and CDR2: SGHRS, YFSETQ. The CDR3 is CASSQGWTSGEEETQYF. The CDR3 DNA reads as TGCGCCAGCAGCCAAGGCTGGACTAGCGGGGAGGAAGAGACCCAGTACTTC. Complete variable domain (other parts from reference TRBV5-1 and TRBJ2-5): KAGVTQTPRYLIKTRGQQVTLSCSPISGHRSVSWYQQTPGQGLQFLFEYFSETQRNKGNFPGRFSGRQFSNSRSEMNVSTLELGDSALYLCASSQGWTSGEEETQYFGPGTRLLVL.

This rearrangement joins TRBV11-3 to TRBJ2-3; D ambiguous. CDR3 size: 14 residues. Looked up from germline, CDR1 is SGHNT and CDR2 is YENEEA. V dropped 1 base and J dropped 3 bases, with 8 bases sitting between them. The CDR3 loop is CASSLGPETDTQYF. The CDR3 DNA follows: TGTGCCAGCAGCTTAGGTCCAGAAACAGATACGCAGTATTTT.

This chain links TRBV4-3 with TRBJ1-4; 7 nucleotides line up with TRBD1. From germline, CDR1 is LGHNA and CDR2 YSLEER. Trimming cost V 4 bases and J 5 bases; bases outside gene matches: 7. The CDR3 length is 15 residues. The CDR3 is CASSRLGTENEKLFF. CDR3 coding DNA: TGCGCCAGCAGCCGCCTCGGGACAGAAAATGAAAAACTGTTTTTT.

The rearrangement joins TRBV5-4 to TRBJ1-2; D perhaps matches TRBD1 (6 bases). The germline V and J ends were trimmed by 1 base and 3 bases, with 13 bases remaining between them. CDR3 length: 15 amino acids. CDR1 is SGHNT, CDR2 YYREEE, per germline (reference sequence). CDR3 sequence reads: CASSLLQGPDYGYTF. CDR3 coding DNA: TGTGCCAGCAGCTTGCTGCAGGGGCCGGACTATGGCTACACCTTC.

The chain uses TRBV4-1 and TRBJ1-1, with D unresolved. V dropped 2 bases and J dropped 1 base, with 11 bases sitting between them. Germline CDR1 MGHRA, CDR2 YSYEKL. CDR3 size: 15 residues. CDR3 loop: CASSQPRRGNTEAFF. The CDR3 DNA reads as TGCGCCAGCAGCCAACCCCGCCGGGGGAACACTGAAGCTTTCTTT.

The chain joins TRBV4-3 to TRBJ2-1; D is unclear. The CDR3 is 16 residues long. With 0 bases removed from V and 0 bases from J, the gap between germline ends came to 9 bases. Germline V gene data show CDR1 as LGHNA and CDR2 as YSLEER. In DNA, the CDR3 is TGCGCCAGCAGCCAAGAACTACCAAGCTCCTACAATGAGCAGTTCTTC. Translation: CASSQELPSSYNEQFF.

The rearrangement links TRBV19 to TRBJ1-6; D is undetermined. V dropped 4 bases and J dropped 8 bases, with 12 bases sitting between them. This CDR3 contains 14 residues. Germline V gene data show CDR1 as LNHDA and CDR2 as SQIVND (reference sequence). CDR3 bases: TGTGCCAGTAGTACCCAACAGAAACATTCACCCCTCCACTTT. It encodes CASSTQQKHSPLHF.

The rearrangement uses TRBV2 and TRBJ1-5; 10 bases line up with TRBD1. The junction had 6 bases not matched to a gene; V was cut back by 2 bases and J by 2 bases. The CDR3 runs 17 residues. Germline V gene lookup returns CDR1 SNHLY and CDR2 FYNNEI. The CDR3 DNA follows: TGTGCCAGCAGTGAATTGGGGACAGGGGTCGGCAATCAGCCCCAGCATTTT. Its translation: CASSELGTGVGNQPQHF.

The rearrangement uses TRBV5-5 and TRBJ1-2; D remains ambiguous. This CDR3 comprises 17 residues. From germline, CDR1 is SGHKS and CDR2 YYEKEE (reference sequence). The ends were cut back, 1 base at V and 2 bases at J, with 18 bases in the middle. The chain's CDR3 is CASSLFAGSRGNYGYTF. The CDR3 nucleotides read TGTGCCAGCAGCTTGTTTGCCGGGAGTAGAGGAAACTATGGCTACACCTTC.

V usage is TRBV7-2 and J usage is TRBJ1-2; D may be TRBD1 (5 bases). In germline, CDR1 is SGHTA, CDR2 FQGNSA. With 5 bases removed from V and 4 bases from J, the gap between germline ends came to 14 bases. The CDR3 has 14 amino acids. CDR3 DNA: TGTGCCAGCAGCACCCTGGGGGGGATCTATGGCTACACCTTC. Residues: CASSTLGGIYGYTF.

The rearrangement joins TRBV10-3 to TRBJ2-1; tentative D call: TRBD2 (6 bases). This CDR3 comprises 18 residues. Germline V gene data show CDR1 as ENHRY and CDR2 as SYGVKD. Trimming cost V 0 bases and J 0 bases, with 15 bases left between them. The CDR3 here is CAISESGGAGGSYNEQFF. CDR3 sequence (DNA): TGTGCCATCAGTGAGTCGGGTGGAGCGGGCGGCTCCTACAATGAGCAGTTCTTC.